Each of the 30 T cell receptor beta chains below was sequenced from the same sample in a study of blood T cell repertoires in COVID-19. Measured with immunoSEQ multiplex PCR; TCRdb has only the in-frame clones, and not every one. The sample holds about 200,000 clones, around nine tenths seen once. Sequenced: peripheral blood. The receptors come from a woman aged 40 to 55 with acute or convalescent COVID-19.

The chain has TRBV5-1 and TRBJ1-2, with TRBD1 matching over 10 bases. Germline lookup yields CDR1 SGHRS and CDR2 YFSETQ. V was clipped by 4 bases and J by 5 bases; unmatched bases: 2. The CDR3 extends over 13 amino acids. Here the CDR3 reads CASSGGQGYGYTF. DNA of the CDR3: TGCGCCAGCAGCGGGGGACAGGGGTATGGCTACACCTTC. Drawing the rest from reference TRBV5-1 and TRBJ1-2, the complete variable domain is KAGVTQTPRYLIKTRGQQVTLSCSPISGHRSVSWYQQTPGQGLQFLFEYFSETQRNKGNFPGRFSGRQFSNSRSEMNVSTLELGDSALYLCASSGGQGYGYTFGSGTRLTVV.

The CDR3 DNA reads as TGTGCCAGTAGTACCTCGGACCTCACAGGGGCCGGGGCCAACGTCCTGACTTTC. It is translated as CASSTSDLTGAGANVLTF. V is TRBV19 and J is TRBJ2-6; 7 bases agree with TRBD1. CDR1 LNHDA and CDR2 SQIVND come from the germline V gene (reference sequence). CDR3 length: 18 residues. V lost 4 bases and J lost 4; bases outside the gene matches: 13.

The V and J genes are TRBV5-6 and TRBJ1-2; perhaps TRBD1 as D (5 bases). CDR3 length equals 14 residues. Deletions cut 2 bases from V and 7 bases from J, with 15 bases between. Germline lookup yields CDR1 SGHDT and CDR2 YYEEEE. CDR3 sequence reads: CASSLIGEVIGYTF. The CDR3 nucleotides read TGTGCCAGCAGCTTAATAGGGGAAGTGATTGGCTACACCTTC.

The chain joins TRBV6-5 to TRBJ1-5, with 8 bases that match TRBD1. Germline V lookup: CDR1 MNHEY, CDR2 SVGAGI. Trimming cost V 0 bases and J 5 bases; bases outside gene matches: 3. This CDR3 is 15 amino acids long. CDR3 residues: CASSYSQGADQPQHF. DNA for the CDR3: TGTGCCAGCAGTTACTCTCAGGGGGCAGATCAGCCCCAGCATTTT.

V is TRBV9 and J is TRBJ2-5, with 7 bases lining up with TRBD2. Germline CDR1 and CDR2: SGDLS and YYNGEE. V gave up 0 bases and J gave up 2 bases; unmatched junction bases: 4. The CDR3 is 15 amino acids. CDR3 loop: CASSVEVAGQETQYF. The CDR3 DNA sequence: TGTGCCAGCAGCGTAGAGGTAGCGGGTCAAGAGACCCAGTACTTC.

The chain is built from TRBV2 and TRBJ1-2; TRBD1 matches 7 bases. Unmatched junction bases numbered 5, after V lost 6 bases and J lost 4 bases. The length of the CDR3 is 13 residues. Germline V gives CDR1 SNHLY, CDR2 FYNNEI. The CDR3 reads CASRGQLGYGYTF. The CDR3 region has the DNA TGTGCCAGCAGGGGACAGTTAGGCTATGGCTACACCTTC.

J is TRBJ1-3 and V is TRBV6-2 or TRBV6-3; TRBD1 is a possible D gene (6 bases). There are 15 residues in the CDR3. The germline gives CDR1 MNHEY, CDR2 SVGEGT. Deletions cut 2 bases from V and 4 bases from J, with 12 bases between. The CDR3 DNA reads as TGTGCCAGCAGTTACGGGGACACCTTCGGAAACACCATATATTTT. Amino acid sequence: CASSYGDTFGNTIYF.

The chain combines TRBV5-4 with TRBJ2-5; tentative D call: TRBD2 (6 bases). Trimming took 10 bases from V and 4 from J, leaving 14 bases between them. CDR3 length equals 12 residues. Germline V gene lookup returns CDR1 SGHNT and CDR2 YYREEE (reference sequence). The CDR3, as DNA: TGTGCCGGGGGGTCGCGGGTAGAGACCCAGTACTTC. This sequence encodes CAGGSRVETQYF. The full variable domain, in which reference TRBV5-4 and TRBJ2-5 provide the parts outside the CDR3, is ETGVTQSPTHLIKTRGQQVTLRCSSQSGHNTVSWYQQALGQGPQFIFQYYREEENGRGNFPPRFSGLQFPNYSSELNVNALELDDSALYLCAGGSRVETQYFGPGTRLLVL.

The chain employs TRBV7-2 and TRBJ2-5; the D gene is possibly TRBD2 (7 bases). This CDR3 has 18 amino acids. Trimming stripped 5 bases from V and 1 base from J, with 23 bases between. Germline V gene data show CDR1 as SGHTA and CDR2 as FQGNSA. Here the CDR3 DNA reads TGTGCCAGCAGCACTTCTTGGCCGGGGGGCAAACTCCAAGAGACCCAGTACTTC. Encoded protein: CASSTSWPGGKLQETQYF.

This chain links TRBV6-5 with TRBJ1-1; a possible D gene is TRBD1 (6 bases). This CDR3 is 14 amino acids long. Deletions cut 6 bases from V and 3 bases from J, with 14 bases between. CDR1 and CDR2 from the germline V gene are MNHEY and SVGAGI. Here the CDR3 DNA reads TGTGCCAGCAGAGCAGATTACAGGGACACTGAAGCTTTCTTT. Encoded protein: CASRADYRDTEAFF.

The chain carries TRBV6-2 or TRBV6-3 and TRBJ2-2; tentative D call: TRBD1 (6 bases). CDR1 and CDR2 (germline): MNHEY, SVGEGT. V gave up 5 bases and J gave up 4 bases, with 17 bases separating them. This CDR3 contains 16 residues. In DNA form, the CDR3 reads TGTGCCAGCAGTCATGCCCCCGGGACACCCACCGGGGAGCTGTTTTTT. It is translated as CASSHAPGTPTGELFF.

This clone occurred once. The V gene is TRBV5-1, the J gene TRBJ1-6; TRBD1 agrees at 10 bases. The CDR3 is 15 residues long. J gave up 8 bases and V 0 bases, and 2 bases lay outside the gene matches. Germline loops: CDR1 SGHRS, CDR2 YFSETQ. The DNA of the CDR3 is TGCGCCAGCAGCTTGGGGACAGGGGGTTATTCACCCCTCCACTTT. It codes for CASSLGTGGYSPLHF.

V gene TRBV24-1 combines with J gene TRBJ1-2, with a possible D match to TRBD1 (5 bases). CDR3 length: 16 amino acids. Trimming pared 9 bases from V and 0 bases from J, leaving 19 bases between. Per germline, CDR1 KGHDR and CDR2 SFDVKD. The CDR3 coding sequence is TGTGCCACCCCAGGGCAGGGCAAAATATCTAACTATGGCTACACCTTC. Translating it yields CATPGQGKISNYGYTF.

The genes are TRBV6-5 and TRBJ1-6; tentative D call: TRBD1 (5 bases). Germline assignment: CDR1 MNHEY and CDR2 SVGAGI. Trimming cost V 8 bases and J 0 bases, with 8 bases left between them. This CDR3 comprises 14 residues. This chain's CDR3 is CASLDSSYNSPLHF. CDR3 coding DNA: TGTGCCAGCCTAGACAGCTCCTATAATTCACCCCTCCACTTT.

This chain connects TRBV6-5 to TRBJ2-1; TRBD1 might be the D (6 bases). Germline values: CDR1 MNHEY, CDR2 SVGAGI. Trimming took off 7 bases at V and 2 bases at J, with 12 bases between the two ends. This CDR3 comprises 14 residues. The CDR3 loop is CASTADSPYNEQFF. The CDR3 bases are TGTGCCAGCACCGCGGACAGCCCCTACAATGAGCAGTTCTTC.

V usage is TRBV27 and J usage is TRBJ2-3; 7 bases fit TRBD2. The CDR3 totals 15 residues. Looked up from germline, CDR1 is MNHEY and CDR2 is SMNVEV (reference sequence). The V segment lost 3 bases and the J segment 0 bases; nucleotides outside the gene matches: 3. The CDR3 DNA reads as TGTGCCAGCAGTTTCCGGGGAGGGAGCACAGATACGCAGTATTTT. It is translated as CASSFRGGSTDTQYF.

The V gene is TRBV11-2, the J gene TRBJ1-2; 8 nucleotides line up with TRBD1. The CDR3 length is 14 residues. Germline values: CDR1 SGHAT, CDR2 FQNNGV. The V segment lost 4 bases and the J segment 7 bases; nucleotides outside the gene matches: 8. The CDR3 sequence: CASSSSDRARGYTF. The CDR3 nucleotides are TGTGCCAGCAGCTCCTCGGACAGGGCTCGTGGCTACACCTTC.

J is TRBJ1-5 and V is TRBV19; perhaps TRBD1 as D (5 bases). CDR3 length: 18 amino acids. The germline gives CDR1 LNHDA, CDR2 SQIVND (reference sequence). V was cut by 8 bases and J by 0 bases, with 23 bases left in between. The CDR3 coding sequence is TGTGCCAGTCGACCGCCCCGGCAGGGAGGCTATAGCAATCAGCCCCAGCATTTT. Amino acid sequence: CASRPPRQGGYSNQPQHF.

J is TRBJ1-1 and V is TRBV6-2 or TRBV6-3; D is perhaps TRBD1 (5 bases). CDR1 and CDR2 from the germline V gene are MNHEY and SVGEGT. V was pared by 4 bases and J by 0 bases, with 12 bases between. This CDR3 has 15 residues. The CDR3 nucleotides read TGTGCCAGCAGTTCCCCACAGGCCCTGAACACTGAAGCTTTCTTT. This sequence encodes CASSSPQALNTEAFF.

The chain recombines TRBV5-6 with TRBJ1-6, with D uncertain. CDR3 size: 18 residues. V was clipped by 4 bases and J by 1 base, with 18 bases between them. CDR1 is SGHDT and CDR2 is YYEEEE in the germline V gene. This chain's CDR3 is CASSAPGGETSYNSPLHF. As DNA, the CDR3 is TGTGCCAGCAGCGCCCCCGGCGGGGAAACATCCTATAATTCACCCCTCCACTTT.

V gene TRBV11-2 combines with J gene TRBJ1-6; D may be TRBD1 (6 bases). This CDR3 region has 13 residues. Germline loops: CDR1 SGHAT, CDR2 FQNNGV. V was pared by 1 base and J by 11 bases, with 9 bases between. Here the CDR3 reads CASSLGGRAPLHF. CDR3 in DNA: TGTGCCAGCAGCTTAGGGGGGCGCGCACCCCTCCACTTT.

This sequence joins TRBV13 and TRBJ2-2; 9 nucleotides align to TRBD1. Germline V gene sequence: CDR1 PRHDT, CDR2 FYEKMQ (reference sequence). This CDR3 region has 17 residues. With V trimmed by 2 bases and J by 3 bases, 7 bases remained unmatched. Here the CDR3 DNA reads TGTGCCAGCAGCTTAATCCCGGGACAGGGATACACCGGGGAGCTGTTTTTT. This sequence encodes CASSLIPGQGYTGELFF. Combining the CDR3 with reference TRBV13 and TRBJ2-2 gives the whole variable domain AAGVIQSPRHLIKEKRETATLKCYPIPRHDTVYWYQQGPGQDPQFLISFYEKMQSDKGSIPDRFSAQQFSDYHSELNMSSLELGDSALYFCASSLIPGQGYTGELFFGEGSRLTVL.

This chain connects TRBV9 to TRBJ2-3; TRBD1 aligns across 7 bases. The CDR3 is 15 residues long. V was clipped by 4 bases and J by 2 bases; unmatched bases: 7. Germline values: CDR1 SGDLS, CDR2 YYNGEE. CDR3 in amino acids: CASSPWTGFTDTQYF. In DNA form, the CDR3 reads TGTGCCAGCAGCCCATGGACAGGATTCACAGATACGCAGTATTTT. The variable domain in full, completed from reference TRBV9 and TRBJ2-3, reads DSGVTQTPKHLITATGQRVTLRCSPRSGDLSVYWYQQSLDQGLQFLIQYYNGEERAKGNILERFSAQQFPDLHSELNLSSLELGDSALYFCASSPWTGFTDTQYFGPGTRLTVL.

This chain joins TRBV5-1 and TRBJ2-1; 10 bases agree with TRBD2. Losses at the gene ends were 0 bases for V and 6 bases for J; bases not matched to a gene: 3. CDR3 length: 15 residues. CDR1 is SGHRS and CDR2 is YFSETQ in the germline V gene. The CDR3 coding sequence is TGCGCCAGCAGCTTGGGTAGCGGGGGGCTCAATGAGCAGTTCTTC. This sequence encodes CASSLGSGGLNEQFF. The variable domain in full, completed from reference TRBV5-1 and TRBJ2-1, reads KAGVTQTPRYLIKTRGQQVTLSCSPISGHRSVSWYQQTPGQGLQFLFEYFSETQRNKGNFPGRFSGRQFSNSRSEMNVSTLELGDSALYLCASSLGSGGLNEQFFGPGTRLTVL.

J is TRBJ1-1 and V is TRBV3-1 (or the pseudogene TRBV3-2); D is undetermined. Deletions cut 1 base from V and 4 bases from J, with 16 bases between. The germline V gene has CDR1 LGHDT and CDR2 YNNKEL (reference sequence). The CDR3 runs to 16 residues. The CDR3: CASSQGSRGLSTEAFF. Written as DNA, the CDR3 is TGTGCCAGCAGCCAAGGTAGTCGAGGCCTGAGCACTGAAGCTTTCTTT.

This rearrangement joins TRBV28 to TRBJ1-4; TRBD1 matches at 8 bases. The CDR3 has 15 residues. Germline V gene data show CDR1 as MDHEN and CDR2 as SYDVKM. V shed 8 bases and J 8 bases; nucleotides not matched to a gene: 13. The CDR3 loop reads CASGHSGTGGEKLFF. The DNA for the CDR3 is TGTGCCAGCGGACACTCCGGGACAGGAGGCGAAAAACTGTTTTTT. The variable domain in full, completed from reference TRBV28 and TRBJ1-4, reads DVKVTQSSRYLVKRTGEKVFLECVQDMDHENMFWYRQDPGLGLRLIYFSYDVKMKEKGDIPEGYSVSREKKERFSLILESASTNQTSMYLCASGHSGTGGEKLFFGSGTQLSVL.

The V and J genes are TRBV11-2 and TRBJ2-2, with 14 bases fitting TRBD2. The V and J ends lost 4 bases and 4 bases, in that order; junction bases with no gene match: 5. Germline loops: CDR1 SGHAT, CDR2 FQNNGV. The CDR3 has 17 amino acids. The DNA of the CDR3 is TGTGCCAGCAGCTGGGGTGGACTAGCGGGGGGCACCGGGGAGCTGTTTTTT. It yields the protein CASSWGGLAGGTGELFF.

Turning to this clone: Other DNA sequences from this sample encode an identical CDR3 as well. This chain links TRBV9 with TRBJ2-1; 8 bases match TRBD2. J lost 0 bases, V lost 2 bases, and 1 base had no gene match. The CDR3 runs to 15 residues. Germline V gene lookup returns CDR1 SGDLS and CDR2 YYNGEE. The CDR3 sequence: CASSVGGDSYNEQFF. DNA of the CDR3: TGTGCCAGCAGCGTCGGGGGGGACTCCTACAATGAGCAGTTCTTC.

The genes are TRBV27 and TRBJ1-3, with TRBD1 matching 7 bases. Per the germline V gene, CDR1 is MNHEY and CDR2 is SMNVEV (reference sequence). Trimming cost V 6 bases and J 4 bases; bases outside gene matches: 12. The CDR3 loop spans 16 amino acids. In nucleotides, the CDR3 is TGTGCCAGCAGCGCCTCCTACGACAGGGTGGGAAACACCATATATTTT. As protein: CASSASYDRVGNTIYF.

The CDR3 nucleotides read TGTGCCAGCAGTTTATCAGGGCGGGTTGTGCGGGGGGCTCAGCCCCAGCATTTT. Its translation: CASSLSGRVVRGAQPQHF. V and J are TRBV27 and TRBJ1-5; a possible D gene is TRBD1 (6 bases). Trimming took 0 bases from V and 6 from J, leaving 21 bases between them. The CDR3 has 18 residues. Germline V gene data show CDR1 as MNHEY and CDR2 as SMNVEV (reference sequence).